The rows below give T cell receptor beta chains drawn from one sample of a study of T cells in Graves' hyperthyroidism and ophthalmopathy. TCRdb passed the multiplex PCR reads through MiXCR, listing each CDR3 protein once. The sample shows about 47,000 distinct CDR3 sequences, about 53% of them seen only once. The source material was peripheral blood or thyroid tissue (not recorded which). Source of these receptors: a man aged 18-30 years with Graves' hyperthyroidism. Both conserved end residues are part of each CDR3. Each record gives: D gene, V gene, clone size, J gene, CDR3 length, CDR3 protein, CDR3 DNA. A D gene is named only where the DNA matches it firmly. Expanded clones are given a class, and other clones once, few, many or no size at all.

D gene: TRBD2; V gene: TRBV7-6; clone size: NA; J gene: TRBJ2-7; CDR3 length: 15; CDR3 protein: CASSLGLAAGSEQYF; CDR3 DNA: TGTGCCAGCAGCTTGGGACTAGCAGCTGGTTCCGAGCAGTACTTC
D gene: NA; V gene: TRBV9; clone size: NA; J gene: TRBJ2-7; CDR3 length: 13; CDR3 protein: CANSVGLGDEQCF; CDR3 DNA: TGTGCCAACAGCGTAGGCCTTGGTGACGAGCAGTGCTTC
D gene: NA; V gene: TRBV19; clone size: many; J gene: TRBJ1-5; CDR3 length: 13; CDR3 protein: CATLGNGNQPQHF; CDR3 DNA: TGTGCCACCCTAGGGAACGGCAATCAGCCCCAGCATTTT
D gene: NA; V gene: TRBV28; clone size: few; J gene: TRBJ1-5; CDR3 length: 20; CDR3 protein: CASSLEYRRWGLYSNQPQHF; CDR3 DNA: TGTGCCAGCAGTTTGGAATACAGACGCTGGGGCCTCTATAGCAATCAGCCCCAGCATTTT
D gene: NA; V gene: TRBV7-2; clone size: NA; J gene: TRBJ1-4; CDR3 length: 9; CDR3 protein: CLGYEKLFF; CDR3 DNA: TGTCTTGGGTATGAAAAACTGTTTTTT
D gene: NA; V gene: TRBV20-1; clone size: NA; J gene: TRBJ2-7; CDR3 length: 10; CDR3 protein: CSAGTGGQYF; CDR3 DNA: TGCAGTGCCGGAACAGGAGGGCAGTACTTC
D gene: NA; V gene: TRBV15; clone size: NA; J gene: TRBJ1-5; CDR3 length: 18; CDR3 protein: CATSRSDTYQPSRQPQHF; CDR3 DNA: TGTGCCACCAGCAGATCCGACACGTACCAACCTAGTCGTCAGCCCCAGCATTTT
D gene: NA; V gene: TRBV12-2; clone size: NA; J gene: TRBJ1-4; CDR3 length: 15; CDR3 protein: CASRHLRSRDEKLFF; CDR3 DNA: TGTGCAAGTCGCCATCTACGATCACGGGATGAAAAACTGTTTTTT
D gene: TRBD2; V gene: TRBV24-1; clone size: NA; J gene: TRBJ2-5; CDR3 length: 14; CDR3 protein: CVTSDGGEGGTQYF; CDR3 DNA: TGTGTCACCAGTGATGGCGGGGAGGGAGGGACCCAGTACTTC
D gene: NA; V gene: TRBV5-1; clone size: NA; J gene: TRBJ1-2; CDR3 length: 15; CDR3 protein: CASRLLTGNNYGYTF; CDR3 DNA: TGCGCCAGCAGGTTGTTAACCGGGAACAACTATGGCTACACCTTC
D gene: NA; V gene: TRBV7-2; clone size: NA; J gene: TRBJ2-5; CDR3 length: 15; CDR3 protein: CASSLLGGPRETQYF; CDR3 DNA: TGTGCCAGCAGCTTACTCGGCGGGCCCCGGGAGACCCAGTACTTC
D gene: TRBD2; V gene: TRBV2; clone size: many; J gene: TRBJ2-3; CDR3 length: 15; CDR3 protein: CASSTSGRVTDTQYF; CDR3 DNA: TGTGCCAGCAGTACGAGCGGGAGGGTCACAGATACGCAGTATTTT
D gene: TRBD1; V gene: TRBV2; clone size: NA; J gene: TRBJ2-3; CDR3 length: 13; CDR3 protein: CASSGRGRDTQYF; CDR3 DNA: TGTGCCAGCAGTGGCAGGGGGCGAGATACGCAGTATTTT